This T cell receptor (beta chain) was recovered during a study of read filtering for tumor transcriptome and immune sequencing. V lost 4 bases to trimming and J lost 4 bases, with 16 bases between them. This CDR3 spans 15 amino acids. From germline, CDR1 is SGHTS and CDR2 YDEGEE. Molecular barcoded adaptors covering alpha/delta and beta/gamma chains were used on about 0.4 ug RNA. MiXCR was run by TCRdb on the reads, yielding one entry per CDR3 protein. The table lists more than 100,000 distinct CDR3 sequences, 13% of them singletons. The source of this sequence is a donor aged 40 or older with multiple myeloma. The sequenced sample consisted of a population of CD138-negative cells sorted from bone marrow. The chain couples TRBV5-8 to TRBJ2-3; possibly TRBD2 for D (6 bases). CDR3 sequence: CASSTTSRFADTQYF. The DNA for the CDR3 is TGTGCCAGCAGCACCACTAGCCGGTTCGCAGATACGCAGTATTTT.